This T cell receptor (beta chain) originates from a study of cytomegalovirus exposure and HLA in healthy donors. J gave up 2 bases and V 2 bases, and 9 bases lay outside the gene matches. From germline, CDR1 is GTSNPN and CDR2 SVGIG (reference sequence). The length of the CDR3 is 16 residues. The PCR used 60 Vbeta and 13 Jbeta primers. Some clones are missing from TCRdb's copy, which holds only in-frame ones; the method was immunoSEQ multiplex PCR. This sample carries 150,000 to 180,000 clones, approximately 80% of them seen once, and the ten largest clones take roughly 12%. Note on this clone: No antigen is known for it.

Study-wide results and caveats: A few CMV-associated chains were confirmed in vitro to be specific for CMV antigens. It was only CMV serostatus that was available as immune exposure information. Common viral pathogens seemed, in a later analysis, to connect with several of the most significant clusters.

This receptor was taken from a man younger than 40 in good health and CMV-seropositive. Source material: PBMCs. V and J are TRBV30 and TRBJ2-7; 10 nucleotides line up with TRBD2. The CDR3, as DNA: TGTGCCTGGAGTCTTCCGGGACTAGCGCACCCCTACGAGCAGTACTTC. Its protein product is CAWSLPGLAHPYEQYF.